The present T cell receptor beta chain was sequenced within a study of cytomegalovirus exposure and HLA in healthy donors. Study observations and caveats: In presence/absence analyses, roughly uniform sequencing depth across donors was assumed. Later analysis reportedly placed an Asian-associated ancestry cluster below the roughly 700-donor mean in N-insertions.

About this clone itself: Its specificity is unknown.

The CDR3 has 15 amino acids. Germline V gene sequence: CDR1 SQVTM, CDR2 ANQGSEA. Trimming removed 4 bases at V and 0 bases at J, with 15 bases between. Primers for the PCR totalled 60 Vbeta and 13 Jbeta. Measured with immunoSEQ multiplex PCR; TCRdb has only the in-frame clones, and not every one. The data hold roughly 100,000 clones, with roughly three quarters observed a single time. The specimen was PBMCs. This TCR was sampled from a man aged 40-50 years in good health and CMV-seropositive. V usage is TRBV29-1 and J usage is TRBJ1-1; the D gene is possibly TRBD1 (5 bases). As DNA, the CDR3 is TGCAGCGTTGTTGGTAGGGAGGGGATGAACACTGAAGCTTTCTTT. It specifies CSVVGREGMNTEAFF.